The entry below describes one T cell receptor (beta chain). Antigen unknown. Germline V gene sequence: CDR1 LGHNA, CDR2 YNFKEQ. Trimming took off 0 bases at V and 3 bases at J, with 13 bases between the two ends. The CDR3 is 16 amino acids. This entry is derived from a study of CD8+CD57+ T cells in acquired aplastic anemia. Study details: CD4+ and CD8+ cells, once sorted, gave DNA averaging roughly 3.2 ug.

Genomic DNA served as template for TCR beta VDJ and CDR3 profiling. TCRdb re-called the reads with MiXCR, one entry per CDR3 protein. The table lists 180,000 or so distinct CDR3 sequences, more than 60% of them singletons. By flow cytometry, patients selected for sequencing had shown an expansion of CD8+CD57+ cells. Blood sampling was performed on the patients, and none of them had received therapy by then. General study results and limits: Controls did not differ significantly from patients in CD8+ Simpson's diversity.

This sequence originates from a human donor with aplastic anemia. Specimen: sorted CD4+, CD8+, or CD8+CD57+ T cells (not recorded which) from PBMCs. This chain connects TRBV4-2 to TRBJ2-3, with D perhaps matching TRBD2 (5 bases). In DNA, the CDR3 is TGTGCCAGCAGCCAAGAGGGAGCCCGGAGTACAGATACGCAGTATTTT. This sequence encodes CASSQEGARSTDTQYF.